These 4 T cell receptor beta chains were all obtained from the same sample, sequenced in a study of pediatric ulcerative colitis. Sequenced by immunoSEQ multiplex PCR; TCRdb stores in-frame clones only, minus some. The data show 40,000 to 55,000 clones, around 79% seen once. One to two pinch biopsies were taken from the rectum during colonoscopy. The sample was gut tissue. The receptors were sampled from a girl under 18 with moderate ulcerative colitis.

The chain couples TRBV5-6 to TRBJ1-2, with D possibly being TRBD1 (5 bases). This CDR3 has 14 residues. Between the trimmed V and J ends, which lost 1 base and 6 bases, there was a span of 13 bases. Germline assignment: CDR1 SGHDT and CDR2 YYEEEE. The CDR3 loop reads CASSLQGPTHGYTF. CDR3 coding DNA: TGTGCCAGCAGCTTGCAGGGCCCGACCCATGGCTACACCTTC.

The chain joins TRBV5-6 to TRBJ2-1; TRBD2 aligns across 7 bases. J was trimmed by 2 bases and V by 0 bases; bases with no gene match: 2. The CDR3 runs 15 residues. Looked up from germline, CDR1 is SGHDT and CDR2 is YYEEEE. The DNA of the CDR3 is TGTGCCAGCAGCTTGGGCCTAGCGGCCTACAATGAGCAGTTCTTC. Translating gives CASSLGLAAYNEQFF.

The chain carries TRBV11-2 and TRBJ1-1, with 8 bases that match TRBD1. Germline values: CDR1 SGHAT, CDR2 FQNNGV. The CDR3 sequence is 13 residues long. The V gene end was trimmed by 6 bases and the J gene end by 10 bases; junction bases not matched to a gene: 10. CDR3 DNA sequence: TGTGCCAGCAGACCGACAGGGGAGGGAAGAGCTTTCTTT. This encodes CASRPTGEGRAFF.

The CDR3 coding sequence is TGTGCCAGCAGCTTGGGGTCGGGACTAGCGGCTCCTGAGCAGTTCTTC. Translated: CASSLGSGLAAPEQFF. The chain employs TRBV11-3 and TRBJ2-1, with 11 positions matching TRBD2. V lost 3 bases, J lost 9 bases, and 10 bases stayed unmatched. The CDR3 contains 16 residues. From germline, CDR1 is SGHNT and CDR2 YENEEA.